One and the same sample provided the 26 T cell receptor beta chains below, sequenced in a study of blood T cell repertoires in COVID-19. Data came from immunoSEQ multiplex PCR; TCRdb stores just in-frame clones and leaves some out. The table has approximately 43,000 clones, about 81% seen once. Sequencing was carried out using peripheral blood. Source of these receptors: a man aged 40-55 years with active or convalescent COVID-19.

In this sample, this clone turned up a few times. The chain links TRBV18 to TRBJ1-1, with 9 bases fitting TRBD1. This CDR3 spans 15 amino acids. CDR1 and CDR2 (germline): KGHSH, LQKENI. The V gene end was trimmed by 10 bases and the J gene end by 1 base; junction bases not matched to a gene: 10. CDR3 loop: CAIQEQGARNTEAFF. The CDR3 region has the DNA TGTGCCATCCAGGAACAGGGGGCGAGGAACACTGAAGCTTTCTTT.

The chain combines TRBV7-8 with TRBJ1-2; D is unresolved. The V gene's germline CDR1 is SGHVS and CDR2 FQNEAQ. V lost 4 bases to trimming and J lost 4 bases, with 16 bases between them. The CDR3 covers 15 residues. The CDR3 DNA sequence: TGTGCCAGCAGCTCGGTAGGAGGTCTCAGCTATGGCTACACCTTC. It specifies CASSSVGGLSYGYTF.

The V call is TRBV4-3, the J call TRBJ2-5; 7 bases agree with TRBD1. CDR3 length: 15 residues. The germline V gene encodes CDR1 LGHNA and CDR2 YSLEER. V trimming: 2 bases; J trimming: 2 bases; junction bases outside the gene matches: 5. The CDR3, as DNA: TGCGCCAGCAGCCAACGGGACAGCGGACAAGAGACCCAGTACTTC. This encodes CASSQRDSGQETQYF.

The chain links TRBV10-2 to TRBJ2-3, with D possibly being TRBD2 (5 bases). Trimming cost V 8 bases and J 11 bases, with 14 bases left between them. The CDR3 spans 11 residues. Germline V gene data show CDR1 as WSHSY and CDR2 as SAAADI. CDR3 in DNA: TGCGCCAGCGGTTCCGGGGAAGGGCAGTATTTT. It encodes CASGSGEGQYF.

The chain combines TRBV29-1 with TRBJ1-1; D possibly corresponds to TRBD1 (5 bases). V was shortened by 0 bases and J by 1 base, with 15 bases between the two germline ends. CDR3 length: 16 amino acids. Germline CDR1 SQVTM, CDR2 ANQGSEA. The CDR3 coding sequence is TGCAGCGTTGAAGAAGGAGGGGACCTCGCGAACACTGAAGCTTTCTTT. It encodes CSVEEGGDLANTEAFF.

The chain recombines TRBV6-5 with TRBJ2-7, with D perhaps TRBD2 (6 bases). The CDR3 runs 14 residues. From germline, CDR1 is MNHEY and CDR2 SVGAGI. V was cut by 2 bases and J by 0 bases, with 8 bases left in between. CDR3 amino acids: CASSYRDSSYEQYF. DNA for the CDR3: TGTGCCAGCAGTTACCGGGACTCCTCCTACGAGCAGTACTTC.

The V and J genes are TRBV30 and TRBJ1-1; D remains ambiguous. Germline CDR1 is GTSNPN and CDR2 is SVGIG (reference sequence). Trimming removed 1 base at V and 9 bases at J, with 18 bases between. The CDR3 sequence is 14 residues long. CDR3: CAWSGETLRLQAFF. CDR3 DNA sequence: TGTGCCTGGAGTGGGGAGACACTCCGACTTCAAGCTTTCTTT.

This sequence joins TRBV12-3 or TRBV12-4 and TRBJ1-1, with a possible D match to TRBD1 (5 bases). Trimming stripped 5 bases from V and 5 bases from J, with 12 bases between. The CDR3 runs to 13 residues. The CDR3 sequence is CASSRQLPTEAFF. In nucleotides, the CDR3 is TGTGCCAGCAGTCGACAGCTTCCAACTGAAGCTTTCTTT.

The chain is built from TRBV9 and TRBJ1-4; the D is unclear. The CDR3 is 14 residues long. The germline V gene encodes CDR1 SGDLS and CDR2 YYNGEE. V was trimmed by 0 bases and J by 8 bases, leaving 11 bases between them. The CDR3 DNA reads TGTGCCAGCAGCGTAGATGGGAGTACAGAAAAACTGTTTTTT. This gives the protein CASSVDGSTEKLFF.

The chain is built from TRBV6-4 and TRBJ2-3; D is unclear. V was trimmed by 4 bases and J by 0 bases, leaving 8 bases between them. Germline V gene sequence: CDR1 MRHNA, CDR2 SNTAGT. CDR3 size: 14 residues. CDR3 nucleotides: TGTGCCAGCAGTGTTCAGGTTAGCACAGATACGCAGTATTTT. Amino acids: CASSVQVSTDTQYF.

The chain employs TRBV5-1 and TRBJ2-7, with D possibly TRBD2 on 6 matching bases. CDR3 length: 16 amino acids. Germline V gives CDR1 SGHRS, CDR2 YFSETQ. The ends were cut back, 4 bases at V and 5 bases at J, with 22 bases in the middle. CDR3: CASSPRFGGSSHEQYF. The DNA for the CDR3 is TGCGCCAGCAGCCCCCGTTTTGGGGGGTCTTCTCACGAGCAGTACTTC. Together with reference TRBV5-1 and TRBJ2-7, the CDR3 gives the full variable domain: KAGVTQTPRYLIKTRGQQVTLSCSPISGHRSVSWYQQTPGQGLQFLFEYFSETQRNKGNFPGRFSGRQFSNSRSEMNVSTLELGDSALYLCASSPRFGGSSHEQYFGPGTRLTVT.

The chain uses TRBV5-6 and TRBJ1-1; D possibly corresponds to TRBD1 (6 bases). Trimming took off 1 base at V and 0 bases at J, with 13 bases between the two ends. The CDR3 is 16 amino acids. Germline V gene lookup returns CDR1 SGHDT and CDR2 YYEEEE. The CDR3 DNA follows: TGTGCCAGCAGCTTGAGGGGCGGACAGATGAACACTGAAGCTTTCTTT. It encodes CASSLRGGQMNTEAFF.

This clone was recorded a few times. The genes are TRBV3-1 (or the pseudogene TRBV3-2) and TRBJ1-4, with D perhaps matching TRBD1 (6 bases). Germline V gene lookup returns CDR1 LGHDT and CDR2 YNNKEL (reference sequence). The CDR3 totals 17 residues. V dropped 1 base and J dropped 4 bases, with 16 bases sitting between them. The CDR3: CASSQVEGAGVNEKLFF. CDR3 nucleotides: TGTGCCAGCAGCCAAGTAGAAGGAGCAGGGGTTAATGAAAAACTGTTTTTT.

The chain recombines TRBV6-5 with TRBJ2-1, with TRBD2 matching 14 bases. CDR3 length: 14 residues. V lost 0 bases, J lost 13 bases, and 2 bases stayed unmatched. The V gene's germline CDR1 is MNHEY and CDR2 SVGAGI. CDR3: CASSYSTSGGAQFF. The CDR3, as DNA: TGTGCCAGCAGTTACTCGACTAGCGGGGGGGCACAGTTCTTC.

The DNA of the CDR3 is TGTGCCAGCAAAGGGACATCTAGCACAGATACGCAGTATTTT. Its protein product is CASKGTSSTDTQYF. The V and J genes are TRBV6-6 and TRBJ2-3, with D possibly TRBD1 on 6 matching bases. V lost 7 bases, J lost 0 bases, and 11 bases lay in between. CDR3 length: 14 amino acids. Germline CDR1 is MNHNY and CDR2 is SVGAGI (reference sequence).

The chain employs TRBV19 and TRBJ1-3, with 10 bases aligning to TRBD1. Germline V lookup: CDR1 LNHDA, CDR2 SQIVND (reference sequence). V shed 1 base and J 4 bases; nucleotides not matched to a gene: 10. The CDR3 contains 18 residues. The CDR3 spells CASSIVDGTGVRGNTIYF. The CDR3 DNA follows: TGTGCCAGTAGTATAGTCGACGGGACAGGGGTTCGAGGAAACACCATATATTTT.

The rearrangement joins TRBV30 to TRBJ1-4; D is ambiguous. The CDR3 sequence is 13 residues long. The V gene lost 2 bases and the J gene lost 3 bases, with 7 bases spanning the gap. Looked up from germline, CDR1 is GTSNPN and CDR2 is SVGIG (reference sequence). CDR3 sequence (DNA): TGTGCCTGGAGTCGGGATGCTAATGAAAAACTGTTTTTT. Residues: CAWSRDANEKLFF.

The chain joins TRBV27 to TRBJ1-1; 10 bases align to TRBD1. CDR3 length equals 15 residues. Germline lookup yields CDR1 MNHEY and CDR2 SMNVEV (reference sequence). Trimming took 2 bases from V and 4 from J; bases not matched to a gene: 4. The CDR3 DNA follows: TGTGCCAGCAGTTTAGAGAGACAGGGGGCCACTGAAGCTTTCTTT. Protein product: CASSLERQGATEAFF.

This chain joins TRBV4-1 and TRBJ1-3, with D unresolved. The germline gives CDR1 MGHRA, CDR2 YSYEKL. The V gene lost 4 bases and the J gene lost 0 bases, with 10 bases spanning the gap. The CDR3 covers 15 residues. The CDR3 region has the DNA TGCGCCAGCAGCCCCACGCCACTCTCTGGAAACACCATATATTTT. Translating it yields CASSPTPLSGNTIYF.

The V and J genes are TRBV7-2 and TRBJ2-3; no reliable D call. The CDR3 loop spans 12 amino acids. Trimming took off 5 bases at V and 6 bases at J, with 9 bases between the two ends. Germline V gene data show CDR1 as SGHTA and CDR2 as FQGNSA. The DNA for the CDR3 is TGTGCCAGCAGCCTTTACGGGGATACGCAGTATTTT. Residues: CASSLYGDTQYF.

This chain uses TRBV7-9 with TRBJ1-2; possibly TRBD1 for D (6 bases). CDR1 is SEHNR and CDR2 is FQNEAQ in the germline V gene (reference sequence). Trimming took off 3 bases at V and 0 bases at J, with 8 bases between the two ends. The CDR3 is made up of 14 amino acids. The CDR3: CASSFRGANYGYTF. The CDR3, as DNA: TGTGCCAGCAGCTTCAGGGGAGCTAACTATGGCTACACCTTC.

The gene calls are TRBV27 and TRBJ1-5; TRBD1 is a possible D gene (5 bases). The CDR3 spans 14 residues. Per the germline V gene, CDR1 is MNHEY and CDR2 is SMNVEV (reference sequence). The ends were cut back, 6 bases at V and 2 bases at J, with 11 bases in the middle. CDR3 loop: CASSRQGGNQPQHF. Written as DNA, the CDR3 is TGTGCCAGCAGCCGTCAAGGGGGCAATCAGCCCCAGCATTTT.

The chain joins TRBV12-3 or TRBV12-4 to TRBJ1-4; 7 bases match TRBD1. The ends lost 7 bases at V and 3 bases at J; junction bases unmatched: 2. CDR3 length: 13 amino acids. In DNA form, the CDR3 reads TGTGCCAGCAAGGGGGCCGCTAATGAAAAACTGTTTTTT. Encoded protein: CASKGAANEKLFF.

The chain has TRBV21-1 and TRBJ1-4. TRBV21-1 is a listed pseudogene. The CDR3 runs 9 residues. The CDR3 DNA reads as TGTGCCAGCAGCAAAATAATATTTTTT. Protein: CASSKIIFF.

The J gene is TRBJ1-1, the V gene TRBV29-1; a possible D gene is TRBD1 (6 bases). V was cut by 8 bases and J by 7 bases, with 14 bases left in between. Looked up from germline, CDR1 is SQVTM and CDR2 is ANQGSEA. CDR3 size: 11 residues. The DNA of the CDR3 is TGCAGCTCCCGTCAGGGGAATGAAGCTTTCTTT. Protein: CSSRQGNEAFF.

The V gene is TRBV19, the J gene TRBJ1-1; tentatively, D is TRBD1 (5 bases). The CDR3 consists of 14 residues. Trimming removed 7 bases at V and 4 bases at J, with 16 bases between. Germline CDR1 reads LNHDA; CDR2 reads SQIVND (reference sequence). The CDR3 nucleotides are TGTGCCAGTACCCCTTCGTCAAGGGGCACTGAAGCTTTCTTT. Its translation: CASTPSSRGTEAFF.